This passage covers 25 T cell receptor beta chains from one sample sequenced in a study of T cells in localized non-small cell lung cancer. Clones were read by immunoSEQ multiplex PCR, and TCRdb kept only the in-frame ones, dropping some. The table records tens of thousands of clones, about 88% of them present only once. This specimen consisted of peripheral blood, obtained before any cancer treatment. Receptor source: a man aged 18 to 50 with stage I lung adenocarcinoma.

This clone was detected a few times. This rearrangement joins TRBV5-4 to TRBJ2-1; 10 bases are a match to TRBD2. The ends lost 0 bases at V and 5 bases at J; junction bases unmatched: 2. From germline, CDR1 is SGHNT and CDR2 YYREEE (reference sequence). The CDR3 length is 15 residues. DNA for the CDR3: TGTGCCAGCAGCTTGGAGCTAGCGGGGGACAATGAGCAGTTCTTC. Translation: CASSLELAGDNEQFF.

The chain carries TRBV5-6 and TRBJ1-2; D remains ambiguous. Germline V gene lookup returns CDR1 SGHDT and CDR2 YYEEEE. Between the trimmed V and J ends, which lost 0 bases and 1 base, there was a span of 7 bases. The CDR3 is 14 amino acids. CDR3 in amino acids: CASSLVAVNYGYTF. Written as DNA, the CDR3 is TGTGCCAGCAGCTTGGTGGCAGTTAACTATGGCTACACCTTC. Looking up the rest from reference TRBV5-6 and TRBJ1-2 gives the full variable domain: DAGVTQSPTHLIKTRGQQVTLRCSPKSGHDTVSWYQQALGQGPQFIFQYYEEEERQRGNFPDRFSGHQFPNYSSELNVNALLLGDSALYLCASSLVAVNYGYTFGSGTRLTVV.

Here the CDR3 reads CAISETTSGGGQETQYF. The CDR3 DNA sequence: TGTGCCATCAGTGAGACGACTAGCGGGGGGGGCCAAGAGACCCAGTACTTC. The chain employs TRBV10-3 and TRBJ2-5; 14 nucleotides line up with TRBD2. V gave up 2 bases and J gave up 1 base; unmatched junction bases: 3. Germline CDR1 reads ENHRY; CDR2 reads SYGVKD. The CDR3 is 17 amino acids.

The rearrangement links TRBV27 to TRBJ1-1; 7 bases are shared with TRBD1. Looked up from germline, CDR1 is MNHEY and CDR2 is SMNVEV (reference sequence). V gave up 6 bases and J gave up 1 base; unmatched junction bases: 11. The CDR3 is 16 residues long. CDR3 sequence: CASRIGKGAPNTEAFF. Written as DNA, the CDR3 is TGTGCCAGCAGGATTGGGAAGGGGGCCCCGAACACTGAAGCTTTCTTT.

This chain connects TRBV7-8 to TRBJ1-2; D is unresolved. CDR3 length: 15 residues. Germline V gene data show CDR1 as SGHVS and CDR2 as FQNEAQ. The germline V and J ends were trimmed by 1 base and 3 bases, with 12 bases remaining between them. CDR3 in amino acids: CASSLDTATYYGYTF. DNA of the CDR3: TGTGCCAGCAGCTTAGACACGGCTACTTACTATGGCTACACCTTC.

The chain employs TRBV14 and TRBJ1-2; D possibly corresponds to TRBD1 (6 bases). CDR3 size: 13 residues. Germline V gene sequence: CDR1 SGHDN, CDR2 FVKESK. V dropped 5 bases and J dropped 7 bases, with 14 bases sitting between them. CDR3 sequence (DNA): TGTGCCAGCAGCTCCCCGGGACAACGTGGCTACACCTTC. This gives the protein CASSSPGQRGYTF.

The rearrangement links TRBV19 to TRBJ1-1; weak D call: TRBD1 (5 bases). The CDR3 sequence is 13 residues long. Trimming left V 5 bases short and J 0 bases short, with 7 bases between. The germline V gene has CDR1 LNHDA and CDR2 SQIVND (reference sequence). CDR3 region: CASSSTVNTEAFF. The CDR3 region has the DNA TGTGCCAGTAGTTCGACAGTGAACACTGAAGCTTTCTTT.

This clone ranks as medium-sized. CDR3 bases: TGTGCCAGCAGCGTAGTCGGGCAGGGGGGCCCTTTCGGTACGCAGTATTTT. Residues: CASSVVGQGGPFGTQYF. This rearrangement joins TRBV9 to TRBJ2-3; the D gene is possibly TRBD1 (7 bases). V was trimmed by 0 bases and J by 8 bases, leaving 22 bases between them. The CDR3 totals 17 residues. Germline CDR1 SGDLS, CDR2 YYNGEE. The full variable domain, with the rest looked up from reference TRBV9 and TRBJ2-3, is DSGVTQTPKHLITATGQRVTLRCSPRSGDLSVYWYQQSLDQGLQFLIQYYNGEERAKGNILERFSAQQFPDLHSELNLSSLELGDSALYFCASSVVGQGGPFGTQYFGPGTRLTVL.

V gene TRBV11-1 combines with J gene TRBJ2-1; TRBD1 might be the D (5 bases). From germline, CDR1 is SGHAT and CDR2 FQDESV (reference sequence). The CDR3 runs 14 residues. Trimming pared 2 bases from V and 8 bases from J, leaving 13 bases between. The CDR3 is CASSLMSGKDEQFF. The DNA for the CDR3 is TGTGCCAGCAGCTTAATGTCAGGGAAGGATGAGCAGTTCTTC.

The J gene is TRBJ2-2, the V gene TRBV5-1; the D is unclear. The CDR3 totals 15 residues. V was trimmed by 0 bases and J by 6 bases, leaving 12 bases between them. In germline, CDR1 is SGHRS, CDR2 YFSETQ. The CDR3 region has the DNA TGCGCCAGCAGCTTGGGACCGCTCGGGCCCGGGGAGCTGTTTTTT. Protein: CASSLGPLGPGELFF. Full variable domain (missing parts from reference TRBV5-1 and TRBJ2-2): KAGVTQTPRYLIKTRGQQVTLSCSPISGHRSVSWYQQTPGQGLQFLFEYFSETQRNKGNFPGRFSGRQFSNSRSEMNVSTLELGDSALYLCASSLGPLGPGELFFGEGSRLTVL.

The rearrangement uses TRBV9 and TRBJ1-4; possibly TRBD1 for D (5 bases). The CDR3 covers 16 residues. V was cut by 4 bases and J by 4 bases, with 17 bases left in between. In germline, CDR1 is SGDLS, CDR2 YYNGEE. Here the CDR3 reads CASSPLPTVGNEKLFF. CDR3 coding DNA: TGTGCCAGCAGCCCTCTACCGACAGTTGGTAATGAAAAACTGTTTTTT.

The chain couples TRBV28 to TRBJ2-7; D unclear. Germline V lookup: CDR1 MDHEN, CDR2 SYDVKM. CDR3 size: 15 residues. Trimming took off 6 bases at V and 2 bases at J, with 17 bases between the two ends. The DNA of the CDR3 is TGTGCCAGCAGCTCGGTGGGCGATCACCCCTACGAGCAGTACTTC. Protein sequence: CASSSVGDHPYEQYF.

This rearrangement joins TRBV6-5 to TRBJ2-7, with D unresolved. This CDR3 is built from 14 residues. Trimming removed 2 bases at V and 3 bases at J, with 11 bases between. CDR1 is MNHEY and CDR2 is SVGAGI in the germline V gene. The CDR3 loop is CASSYGELNYEQYF. The DNA for the CDR3 is TGTGCCAGCAGTTACGGCGAGTTGAACTACGAGCAGTACTTC.

This chain links TRBV4-1 with TRBJ1-2; D may be TRBD1 (6 bases). The CDR3 is made up of 16 amino acids. Per germline, CDR1 MGHRA and CDR2 YSYEKL. With 4 bases removed from V and 8 bases from J, the gap between germline ends came to 23 bases. The CDR3 here is CASSRLVGALGGGYTF. As DNA, the CDR3 is TGCGCCAGCAGCCGCCTCGTGGGGGCCCTCGGAGGAGGCTACACCTTC.

This chain connects TRBV15 to TRBJ1-5; D is perhaps TRBD1 (5 bases). The CDR3 covers 13 residues. Germline V gene data show CDR1 as LNHNV and CDR2 as YYDKDF (reference sequence). V gave up 5 bases and J gave up 6 bases, with 11 bases separating them. The CDR3 DNA reads TGTGCCACCAGCTCACGGACAAGTCAGCCCCAGCATTTT. Translating it yields CATSSRTSQPQHF.

As regards this clone: Other nucleotide sequences in the sample specify the same CDR3. The chain links TRBV9 to TRBJ2-5; D is unresolved. Trimming took off 1 base at V and 2 bases at J, with 6 bases between the two ends. Looked up from germline, CDR1 is SGDLS and CDR2 is YYNGEE. The CDR3 spans 13 residues. The CDR3 sequence is CASSVSGQETQYF. The CDR3 DNA follows: TGTGCCAGCAGCGTAAGTGGGCAAGAGACCCAGTACTTC.

The rearrangement joins TRBV7-2 to TRBJ2-2; 10 bases line up with TRBD1. The CDR3 runs 15 residues. Germline V gene lookup returns CDR1 SGHTA and CDR2 FQGNSA. Germline trimming cut 2 bases from V and 4 bases from J; bases unmatched to any gene: 1. CDR3 DNA sequence: TGTGCCAGCAGCTTATGGACAGGGGGCACCGGGGAGCTGTTTTTT. Protein: CASSLWTGGTGELFF.

The gene calls are TRBV4-3 and TRBJ1-2, with 9 bases that match TRBD1. The germline V gene has CDR1 LGHNA and CDR2 YSLEER. This CDR3 contains 13 residues. V shed 4 bases and J 8 bases; nucleotides not matched to a gene: 5. The CDR3 bases are TGCGCCAGCAGCCCGGGACAGGGAGGAGGCTACACCTTC. Translating gives CASSPGQGGGYTF.

V and J are TRBV11-2 and TRBJ1-2, with unresolved D. Germline V lookup: CDR1 SGHAT, CDR2 FQNNGV. V lost 1 base and J 8 bases, leaving 17 bases between the germline ends. This CDR3 contains 15 residues. The DNA for the CDR3 is TGTGCCAGCAGCTTAGTCGGGTCCTCCAACGGGGGCTACACCTTC. Protein product: CASSLVGSSNGGYTF.

As to this clone: At the DNA level, this CDR3 is encoded by other sequences in the same sample as well. Written as DNA, the CDR3 is TGTGCCAGCAGTGACACTGGCGGACAGGGAAGCGGCTACACCTTC. It encodes CASSDTGGQGSGYTF. This chain joins TRBV6-1 and TRBJ1-2; TRBD1 agrees at 8 bases. The CDR3 extends over 15 amino acids. J was trimmed by 8 bases and V by 3 bases; bases with no gene match: 11. Germline V gene lookup returns CDR1 MNHNS and CDR2 SASEGT.

DNA for the CDR3: TGCGCCAGCAGTCAAACGAGAATGGAGACCCAGTACTTC. This sequence encodes CASSQTRMETQYF. V is TRBV4-3 and J is TRBJ2-5; D gene ambiguous. The germline CDR1 and CDR2 sequences are LGHNA and YSLEER. The CDR3 sequence is 13 residues long. V gave up 6 bases and J gave up 5 bases, with 13 bases separating them.

The rearrangement uses TRBV25-1 and TRBJ2-1, with 9 nucleotides matching TRBD1. From germline, CDR1 is MGHDK and CDR2 SYGVNS. This CDR3 is built from 15 residues. With V trimmed by 6 bases and J by 3 bases, 6 bases remained unmatched. CDR3 region: CASRVSGQGYNEQFF. The CDR3 coding sequence is TGTGCCAGCAGGGTATCGGGACAGGGCTACAATGAGCAGTTCTTC.

This chain links TRBV6-6 with TRBJ1-4; D is uncertain. Trimming left V 8 bases short and J 0 bases short, with 16 bases between. This CDR3 region has 16 residues. The germline CDR1 and CDR2 sequences are MNHNY and SVGAGI (reference sequence). The CDR3 DNA reads TGTGCCAGCGGGGATAAATTTTGGGCAACTAATGAAAAACTGTTTTTT. Amino acid sequence: CASGDKFWATNEKLFF.

The chain employs TRBV19 and TRBJ1-5; 7 bases align to TRBD1. Germline values: CDR1 LNHDA, CDR2 SQIVND (reference sequence). This CDR3 comprises 12 residues. V shed 10 bases and J 4 bases; nucleotides not matched to a gene: 4. The CDR3 loop reads CATGTENQPQHF. The CDR3 bases are TGTGCCACCGGGACAGAAAATCAGCCCCAGCATTTT.

The V and J genes are TRBV28 and TRBJ1-2, with D perhaps TRBD1 (5 bases). V was clipped by 7 bases and J by 4 bases, with 13 bases between them. The CDR3 sequence is 13 residues long. CDR1 and CDR2 (germline): MDHEN, SYDVKM. The CDR3: CASIDAGGYGYTF. The CDR3 DNA reads TGTGCCAGCATCGACGCGGGGGGCTATGGCTACACCTTC.